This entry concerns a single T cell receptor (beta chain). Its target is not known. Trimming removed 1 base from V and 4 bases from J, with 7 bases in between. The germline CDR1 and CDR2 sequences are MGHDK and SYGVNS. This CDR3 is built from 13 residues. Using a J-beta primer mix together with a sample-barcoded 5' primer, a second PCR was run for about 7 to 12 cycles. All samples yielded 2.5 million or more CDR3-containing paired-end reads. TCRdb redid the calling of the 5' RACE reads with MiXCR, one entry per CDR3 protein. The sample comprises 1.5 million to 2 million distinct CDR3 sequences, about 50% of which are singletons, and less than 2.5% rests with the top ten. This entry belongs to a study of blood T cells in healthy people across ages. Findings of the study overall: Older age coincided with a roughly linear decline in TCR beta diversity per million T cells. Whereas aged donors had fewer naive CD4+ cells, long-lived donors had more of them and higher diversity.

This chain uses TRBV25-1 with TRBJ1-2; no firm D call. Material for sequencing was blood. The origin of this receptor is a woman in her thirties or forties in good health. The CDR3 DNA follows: TGTGCCAGCAGTGAATTGGCGGGCTATGGCTACACCTTC. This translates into CASSELAGYGYTF.